The subject of this entry is one T cell receptor beta chain. The sample originates from a study of shared clonotypes between healthy human individuals. Germline CDR1 and CDR2: MNHNY and SVGAGI (reference sequence). This CDR3 contains 13 residues. Trimming cost V 2 bases and J 3 bases, with 7 bases left between them. Study processing details: ImmunoSEQ only sent back junction sequences with no quality scores, so filtering was done differently. Using immunoSEQ multiplex PCR, the repertoire was profiled, and TCRdb retains in-frame clones only, with some absent. The V and J calls and clone size are taken from that table; D and trimming were inferred from the DNA. The sample lists 400,000 to 500,000 clones, roughly 85% occurring once.

Specimen: PBMCs. The TCR sequence derives from a woman between 40 and 55 years old in good health. Some clones in this sample may be carry-over from other donors' samples. The rearrangement links TRBV6-6 to TRBJ1-2; D is undetermined. CDR3 in DNA: TGTGCCAGCAGTTACGGCAGCTACTATGGCTACACCTTC. The encoded protein is CASSYGSYYGYTF.